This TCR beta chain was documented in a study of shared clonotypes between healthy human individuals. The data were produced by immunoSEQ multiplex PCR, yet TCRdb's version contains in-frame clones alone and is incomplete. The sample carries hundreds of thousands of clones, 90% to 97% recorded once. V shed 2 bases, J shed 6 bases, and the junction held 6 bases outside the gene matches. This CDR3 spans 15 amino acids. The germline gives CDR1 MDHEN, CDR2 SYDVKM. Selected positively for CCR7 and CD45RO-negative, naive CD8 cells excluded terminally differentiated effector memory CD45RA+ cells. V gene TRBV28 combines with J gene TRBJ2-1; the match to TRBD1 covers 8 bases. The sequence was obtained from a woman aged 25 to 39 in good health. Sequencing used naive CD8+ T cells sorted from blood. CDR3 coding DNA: TGTGCCAGCAGTTTACCAGGGGGACAGGTCAATGAGCAGTTCTTC. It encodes CASSLPGGQVNEQFF.